The source of this T cell receptor beta chain is a study of OX40 agonist ivuxolimab in advanced cancers. Study in general: Cancers in dose escalation were hepatocellular, melanoma, renal cell and head and neck. Aged roughly 23 to 80 with a mean of about 60 years, they were around 79% male.

V was shortened by 1 base and J by 4 bases, with 13 bases between the two germline ends. This CDR3 region has 15 residues. Germline CDR1 SGHVS, CDR2 FNYEAQ. Using immunoSEQ multiplex PCR, the repertoire was profiled, and TCRdb retains in-frame clones only, with some absent. The sample lists around 79,000 clones, more than 85% occurring once. Concerning this clone itself: Its antigen is unknown.

The study, taken as a whole, reports: Clonal expansion from baseline to week 6 occurred in both CD4+ and CD8+ T cells.

The source was CD4+ or CD8+ T cells sorted from blood, collected in a trial of the OX40 agonist ivuxolimab. The TCR was taken from an adult with an advanced solid tumor such as melanoma, head and neck, liver or kidney cancer. The rearrangement uses TRBV7-6 and TRBJ1-1, with D unclear. CDR3 sequence reads: CASSLVRLGGTEAFF. CDR3 DNA sequence: TGTGCCAGCAGCTTAGTAAGGCTAGGAGGCACTGAAGCTTTCTTT.